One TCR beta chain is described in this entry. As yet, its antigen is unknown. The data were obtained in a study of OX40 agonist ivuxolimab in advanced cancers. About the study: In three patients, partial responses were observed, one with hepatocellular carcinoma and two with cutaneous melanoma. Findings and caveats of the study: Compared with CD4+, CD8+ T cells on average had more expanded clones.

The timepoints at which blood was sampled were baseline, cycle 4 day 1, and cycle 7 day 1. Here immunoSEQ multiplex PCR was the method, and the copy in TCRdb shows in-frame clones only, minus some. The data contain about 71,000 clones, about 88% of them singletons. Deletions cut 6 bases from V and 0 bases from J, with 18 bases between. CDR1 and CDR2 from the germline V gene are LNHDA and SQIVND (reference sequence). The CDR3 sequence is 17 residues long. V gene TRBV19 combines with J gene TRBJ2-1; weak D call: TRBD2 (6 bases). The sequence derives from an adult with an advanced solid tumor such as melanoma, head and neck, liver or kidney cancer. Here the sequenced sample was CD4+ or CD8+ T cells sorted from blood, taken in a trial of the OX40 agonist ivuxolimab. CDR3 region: CASRTRGGMSSYNEQFF. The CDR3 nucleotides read TGTGCCAGTAGAACAAGGGGCGGGATGAGCTCCTACAATGAGCAGTTCTTC.